The rows below give T cell receptor beta chains drawn from one sample of a study of shared clonotypes between healthy human individuals. Some clones are missing from TCRdb's copy, which holds only in-frame ones; the method was immunoSEQ multiplex PCR. This sample has 490,000 or so clones, with 70% to 80% found just once. Specimen: PBMCs. The receptors were gathered from a woman aged 35 to 49 in good health. Some clones in this sample may be carry-over from other donors' samples. CDR3s include the opening cysteine and the closing phenylalanine or tryptophan. The order of the fields is D gene, clone size, J gene, V gene, CDR3 protein, CDR3 DNA. The D gene is left open where the match is weak. The size of a clone is reported for some rows only, either as once, few or many, or as a class for expanded clones.

D: TRBD2; size: NA; J: TRBJ2-3; V: TRBV28; CDR3: CASKGLADTDTQYF; DNA: TGTGCCAGCAAGGGACTAGCGGACACAGATACGCAGTATTTT
D: NA; size: few; J: TRBJ1-2; V: TRBV6-6; CDR3: CASRLLQANYGYTF; DNA: TGTGCCAGCAGGCTATTACAGGCTAACTATGGCTACACCTTC
D: NA; size: NA; J: TRBJ2-7; V: TRBV6-1; CDR3: CASSEQGTETYEQYF; DNA: TGTGCCAGCAGTGAACAGGGGACGGAAACCTACGAGCAGTACTTC
D: NA; size: NA; J: TRBJ1-1; V: TRBV25-1; CDR3: CASSESLPGYTEACF; DNA: TGTGCCAGCAGTGAATCTCTGCCCGGCTACACTGAAGCTTGCTTT
D: TRBD2; size: NA; J: TRBJ2-1; V: TRBV18; CDR3: CASSMEARLAIDEQFF; DNA: TGTGCCAGCTCAATGGAGGCAAGACTAGCGATTGATGAGCAGTTCTTC
D: NA; size: NA; J: TRBJ2-3; V: TRBV25-1; CDR3: CASSEYADSTDTQYF; DNA: TGTGCCAGCAGTGAATATGCGGATAGCACAGATACGCAGTATTTT
D: NA; size: NA; J: TRBJ1-1; V: TRBV6-5; CDR3: CACLEGPSTEAFF; DNA: TGTGCCTGCCTCGAGGGACCTAGCACTGAAGCTTTCTTT
D: TRBD2; size: NA; J: TRBJ2-3; V: TRBV10-3; CDR3: CAAGGTGVTDTQYF; DNA: TGTGCCGCGGGGGGAACGGGAGTCACAGATACGCAGTATTTT
D: TRBD2; size: NA; J: TRBJ2-2; V: TRBV5-1; CDR3: CASSPSTSGRGELFF; DNA: TGCGCCAGCAGCCCGTCGACTAGCGGCCGCGGGGAGCTGTTTTTT
D: TRBD2; size: NA; J: TRBJ2-7; V: TRBV10-2; CDR3: CASSGENSGRLREQYF; DNA: TGCGCCAGCAGTGGCGAGAATAGCGGGAGATTACGCGAGCAGTACTTC
D: NA; size: many; J: TRBJ2-7; V: TRBV7-6; CDR3: CASSSETANSYEQYF; DNA: TGTGCCAGCAGCTCGGAAACAGCAAACTCCTACGAGCAGTACTTC
D: NA; size: NA; J: TRBJ1-2; V: TRBV6-1; CDR3: CASSEAAGHRVFLYGYTF; DNA: TGTGCCAGCAGTGAAGCAGCCGGACACCGAGTTTTTCTCTATGGCTACACCTTC
D: NA; size: NA; J: TRBJ2-2; V: TRBV7-9; CDR3: CASSLVAWGSNTGELFF; DNA: TGTGCCAGCAGCTTAGTCGCCTGGGGCAGTAACACCGGGGAGCTGTTTTTT
D: TRBD2; size: NA; J: TRBJ2-1; V: TRBV11-3; CDR3: CASSPLWGRAGLDEQFF; DNA: TGTGCCAGCAGCCCCCTGTGGGGGAGGGCCGGGTTGGATGAGCAGTTCTTC
D: TRBD1; size: NA; J: TRBJ1-3; V: TRBV6-6; CDR3: CASSGTGTGDGNTIYF; DNA: TGTGCCAGCAGTGGCACCGGGACAGGGGACGGAAACACCATATATTTT
D: TRBD2; size: NA; J: TRBJ2-3; V: TRBV28; CDR3: CASSFDSGIGTDTQYF; DNA: TGTGCCAGCAGTTTCGATAGCGGGATTGGCACAGATACGCAGTATTTT
D: NA; size: few; J: TRBJ2-7; V: TRBV5-1; CDR3: CASNQFGDIQATGQYF; DNA: TGCGCCAGCAACCAATTCGGGGACATCCAAGCTACTGGGCAGTACTTC
D: NA; size: NA; J: TRBJ2-3; V: TRBV2; CDR3: CAGNDGGTADTQYF; DNA: TGTGCCGGCAACGACGGAGGCACAGCGGATACGCAGTATTTT
D: NA; size: once; J: TRBJ2-7; V: TRBV6-6; CDR3: CASRNRYEQYF; DNA: TGTGCCAGCAGGAACAGGTACGAGCAGTACTTC
D: TRBD1; size: NA; J: TRBJ1-3; V: TRBV2; CDR3: CASSLGQGESGNTIYF; DNA: TGTGCCAGCAGCCTGGGACAGGGGGAATCTGGAAACACCATATATTTT
D: NA; size: NA; J: TRBJ1-3; V: TRBV7-2; CDR3: CASSLVGRGFSGNTIYF; DNA: TGTGCCAGCAGCTTAGTAGGAAGGGGTTTCTCTGGAAACACCATATATTTT
D: TRBD1; size: NA; J: TRBJ2-5; V: TRBV14; CDR3: CASSQGDRAIQETQYF; DNA: TGTGCCAGCAGCCAAGGGGACAGGGCCATCCAAGAGACCCAGTACTTC
D: TRBD2; size: NA; J: TRBJ2-1; V: TRBV28; CDR3: CASLMLGTSGSIIGNEQFF; DNA: TGTGCCAGCCTCATGCTGGGGACTAGCGGGAGCATAATCGGCAATGAGCAGTTCTTC
D: TRBD2; size: NA; J: TRBJ2-3; V: TRBV4-1; CDR3: CASSQDPGGRNTQYF; DNA: TGCGCCAGCAGCCAAGACCCGGGAGGTCGAAATACGCAGTATTTT
D: NA; size: NA; J: TRBJ2-2; V: TRBV30; CDR3: CAWKGYANTGELFF; DNA: TGTGCCTGGAAGGGGTACGCGAACACCGGGGAGCTGTTTTTT
D: NA; size: once; J: TRBJ1-4; V: TRBV9; CDR3: CASSVVGDEKLFF; DNA: TGTGCCAGCAGCGTAGTCGGAGATGAAAAACTGTTTTTT
D: NA; size: NA; J: TRBJ2-5; V: TRBV30; CDR3: CAWSAPGAGRTTQYF; DNA: TGTGCCTGGAGTGCCCCCGGGGCAGGGAGGACGACCCAGTACTTC
D: NA; size: NA; J: TRBJ2-2; V: TRBV28; CDR3: CASSYRASGELFF; DNA: TGTGCCAGCAGCTACAGGGCCTCCGGGGAGCTGTTTTTT
D: TRBD2; size: many; J: TRBJ2-2; V: TRBV5-1; CDR3: CASSLGTSGNGGELFF; DNA: TGCGCCAGCAGCTTGGGGACTAGCGGGAACGGCGGGGAGCTGTTTTTT
D: NA; size: NA; J: TRBJ2-3; V: TRBV19; CDR3: CASSIRLSTDTQYF; DNA: TGTGCCAGTAGTATACGGTTAAGCACAGATACGCAGTATTTT
D: NA; size: NA; J: TRBJ2-7; V: TRBV29-1; CDR3: CSVAGTGYEQYF; DNA: TGCAGCGTTGCAGGGACCGGCTACGAGCAGTACTTC
D: TRBD1; size: few; J: TRBJ2-5; V: TRBV19; CDR3: CARSTPGTDETQYF; DNA: TGTGCCAGGTCGACTCCCGGGACAGACGAGACCCAGTACTTC
D: TRBD2; size: few; J: TRBJ2-5; V: TRBV10-3; CDR3: CAISTSGGEETQYF; DNA: TGTGCCATCAGTACTAGCGGGGGGGAAGAGACCCAGTACTTC
D: NA; size: NA; J: TRBJ1-2; V: TRBV19; CDR3: CASSIASNYGYTF; DNA: TGTGCCAGTAGTATCGCATCTAACTATGGCTACACCTTC
D: TRBD1; size: NA; J: TRBJ2-6; V: TRBV7-3; CDR3: CASSKQGASSGANVLTF; DNA: TGTGCCAGCAGCAAACAGGGGGCGAGCTCTGGGGCCAACGTCCTGACTTTC
D: TRBD1; size: NA; J: TRBJ1-1; V: TRBV11-2; CDR3: CASSSSDRGDTEAFF; DNA: TGTGCCAGCAGCTCGAGTGACAGGGGAGACACTGAAGCTTTCTTT